This T cell receptor beta chain was documented in a study of blood T cells in healthy people across ages (dated by TCRdb to 2015 to 2017). Regarding the study in general: In model experiments, roughly one uniquely barcoded TCR beta cDNA molecule per two T cells was captured by template switching. The study measured age-related changes in TCR beta repertoire diversity using deep sequencing normalized with unique cDNA molecular identifiers. The donors were divided into four age groups: young (average around 15 years), middle-aged (roughly 40), aged (approximately 64) and long-lived (nearly 85). Donors of different ages were randomly distributed across sequencing lanes to avoid experimental bias. For two donors (one aged 18 to 29 and one aged 80 or older), the study analyzed two additional independent replicas of 1 million unique cDNA reads from the same blood draw. Overall study outcomes, separate from this receptor: Because the CMV infection status of the donors was unknown, age-related changes in expanded clonotypes may potentially have been confounded. Since profiling was done on bulk unsorted PBMCs, naive and antigen-experienced compartments could not be conclusively compared. Estimates of total diversity based on one million sequenced T cells were considered lower bounds and underestimates. Compared with the aged group, the long-lived group had more naive CD4+ T cells, fewer expanded clones and increased TCR diversity, suggesting age selection. Observed TCR beta diversity per million T cells fell roughly linearly with age, and a significant reduction was already apparent by age around 39. A strong correlation was found between observed TCR beta diversity and the percentage of naive T cells measured by flow cytometry.

Remarks on this clonotype: It lacks a known antigen. Base qualities are not at hand, and no much larger clone is one base apart.

Donors were approximately 42 systemically healthy Caucasian individuals from Russia aged roughly 6 to 90 years. Roughly 9.5 milliliters of peripheral blood were drawn from each donor into EDTA-treated Vacutainer tubes. Ficoll-Paque density-gradient centrifugation was used to isolate PBMCs, with at least 6.5 million per sample. Trizol reagent was used to extract total RNA from PBMCs, with at least 5.5 micrograms per sample. For every donor, flow cytometry on a PBMC aliquot measured the percentage of naive CD45RAhigh/CD27high T cells. Libraries were constructed by 5' RACE. The instrument was an Illumina HiSeq 2500. A second PCR of roughly 7 to 11 cycles was performed with a sample-barcoded 5' primer and a J-beta primer mix. Each TCR beta cDNA molecule received a unique molecular identifier from a template-switch 5' adaptor carrying 12 random nucleotides. Each sample yielded at least 3 million CDR3-containing paired-end reads. First-strand cDNA synthesis was performed from all RNA using the Mint cDNA synthesis kit, with priming by a TRBC-specific oligonucleotide. Following uracil-DNA glycosylase treatment, all cDNA underwent a first 18-cycle PCR with the universal primers M1SS and BC2_uni_R. The source study handled its data this way. For normalization, 1 million high-quality reads were randomly selected from each sample, with every read carrying a distinct molecular identifier. Instead of being binned into consensus sequences, reads with shared molecular identifiers were discarded. CDR3 identification, clonotype clustering and error correction used MiTCR with a Q25 quality threshold and the strictest error-elimination algorithm. A nonparametric unseen species model with Euler transformation was used to estimate lower-bound total TCR beta diversity. The public reads were reprocessed in TCRdb via fastp at Q25 and MiXCR, keeping in-frame beta chains. One record per CDR3 amino acid sequence lists the most common genes and DNA. V and J calls and clone size were set by TCRdb, not the authors. The sample contains about 640,000 distinct CDR3 sequences, under 30% of them found a single time. The ten largest make up approximately 15% of the sample.

What was sequenced was blood. This clonotype was obtained from a woman over 75 in good health.

The bases read TGTGCCACTATTCAGGGGGGCGCAGATACGCAGTATTTT. It encodes CATIQGGADTQYF. The chain was built from TRBV6-5 and TRBJ2-3; a tentative D call is TRBD1 (7 bases match). The CDR3 sequence holds 13 residues, the cysteine and phenylalanine included. Only the CDR3 DNA is retained, 39 bases long and in frame from the first base. At the junction V is shortened by 10 bases and J by 4 bases, with 15 bases in between. Looking up the germline V gene yields CDR1 MNHEY and CDR2 SVGAGI.